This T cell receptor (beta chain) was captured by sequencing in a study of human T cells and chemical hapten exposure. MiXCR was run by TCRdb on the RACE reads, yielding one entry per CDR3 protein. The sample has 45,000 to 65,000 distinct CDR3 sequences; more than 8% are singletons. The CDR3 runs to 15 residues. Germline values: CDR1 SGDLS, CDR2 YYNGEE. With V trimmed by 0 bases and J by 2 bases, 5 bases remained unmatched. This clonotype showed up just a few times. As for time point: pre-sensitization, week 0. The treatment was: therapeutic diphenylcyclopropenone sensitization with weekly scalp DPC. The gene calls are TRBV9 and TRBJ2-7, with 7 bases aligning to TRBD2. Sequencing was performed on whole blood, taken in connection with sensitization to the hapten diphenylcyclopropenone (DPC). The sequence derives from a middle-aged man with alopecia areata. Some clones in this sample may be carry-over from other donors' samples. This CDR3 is CASSVGLAGPYEQYF. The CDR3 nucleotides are TGTGCCAGCAGCGTAGGTTTAGCGGGTCCCTACGAGCAGTACTTC.